The T cell receptor (beta chain) described here comes from a study of spatial heterogeneity in lung cancer. For the study at large: The count of detected beta-chain sequences consistently exceeded that of alpha-chain sequences. Study-wide results and caveats: At tumor resection, ubiquitous expanded TCRs were detected in blood more often than later.

TCRdb analysed the 5' RACE reads with MiXCR anew, one entry per CDR3 protein. In the table there are roughly 7,000 distinct CDR3 sequences, less than 20% of which are singletons. Time point described: sample taken at primary tumor resection. Researchers sequenced whole RNA taken from tumor, nontumor lung or frozen PBMC without sorting. From germline, CDR1 is SGHDN and CDR2 FVKESK. The CDR3 has 15 amino acids. The J segment lost 5 bases and the V segment lost 1 base, leaving 7 bases of the junction unmatched. Concerning this clonotype: Its antigen is unknown.

This TCR derives from a female donor with early-stage non-small cell lung cancer. V is TRBV14 and J is TRBJ2-5, with 7 nucleotides matching TRBD1. The material was PBMCs, obtained at surgery. The CDR3 loop reads CASSQARGSSETQYF. In DNA, the CDR3 is TGTGCCAGCAGCCAAGCCAGGGGGTCGTCGGAGACCCAGTACTTC. Full variable domain (missing parts from reference TRBV14 and TRBJ2-5): EAGVTQFPSHSVIEKGQTVTLRCDPISGHDNLYWYRRVMGKEIKFLLHFVKESKQDESGMPNNRFLAERTGGTYSTLKVQPAELEDSGVYFCASSQARGSSETQYFGPGTRLLVL.